The 29 T cell receptor beta chains presented below share a single source sample, sequenced in a study of brain T cells in children with intractable seizures. The assay was immunoSEQ multiplex PCR, and TCRdb's table has in-frame clones only and misses some. The table has 75,000 to 80,000 clones, about 92% seen once. The sequences come from peripheral blood, collected at surgery. The receptors derive from a boy under three years old with tuberous sclerosis and intractable seizures.

The chain couples TRBV7-9 to TRBJ2-2; no firm D call. Germline CDR1 is SEHNR and CDR2 is FQNEAQ (reference sequence). V lost 2 bases, J lost 7 bases, and 11 bases lay in between. This CDR3 region has 14 residues. The chain's CDR3 is CASSLRFGGGELFF. The CDR3 nucleotides read TGTGCCAGCAGCTTAAGGTTCGGCGGCGGGGAGCTGTTTTTT.

J is TRBJ2-1 and V is TRBV4-1, with 8 bases aligning to TRBD2. Per germline, CDR1 MGHRA and CDR2 YSYEKL. The CDR3 has 15 amino acids. V was clipped by 4 bases and J by 8 bases; unmatched bases: 10. The CDR3 DNA sequence: TGCGCCAGCAGCCGAAGGGCGGGAGGAGGGGATGAGCAGTTCTTC. This gives the protein CASSRRAGGGDEQFF.

The chain combines TRBV2 with TRBJ1-6; 8 bases line up with TRBD1. CDR1 and CDR2 from the germline V gene are SNHLY and FYNNEI. The V gene end was trimmed by 7 bases and the J gene end by 2 bases; junction bases not matched to a gene: 16. This CDR3 comprises 19 residues. The CDR3 is CASTPTWAGGAPYNSPLHF. Written as DNA, the CDR3 is TGTGCCAGCACCCCGACTTGGGCAGGGGGCGCGCCCTATAATTCACCCCTCCACTTT.

The genes are TRBV5-1 and TRBJ2-7; D perhaps matches TRBD1 (6 bases). This CDR3 spans 15 amino acids. The germline V gene encodes CDR1 SGHRS and CDR2 YFSETQ. Deletions cut 3 bases from V and 5 bases from J, with 18 bases between. The CDR3 DNA follows: TGCGCCAGCAGCTCCCCCGAGCAGGGGCGGCACGAGCAGTACTTC. Residues: CASSSPEQGRHEQYF. The complete variable domain, with remaining parts taken from reference TRBV5-1 and TRBJ2-7, reads KAGVTQTPRYLIKTRGQQVTLSCSPISGHRSVSWYQQTPGQGLQFLFEYFSETQRNKGNFPGRFSGRQFSNSRSEMNVSTLELGDSALYLCASSSPEQGRHEQYFGPGTRLTVT.

This clone was detected only once. The chain carries TRBV7-8 and TRBJ2-7; 7 bases are shared with TRBD1. With V trimmed by 3 bases and J by 4 bases, 21 bases remained unmatched. Germline assignment: CDR1 SGHVS and CDR2 FQNEAQ. CDR3 size: 19 residues. CDR3 in amino acids: CASSFRRPTGDMAPYEQYF. The CDR3 region has the DNA TGTGCCAGCAGCTTCAGGCGGCCAACAGGGGACATGGCCCCTTACGAGCAGTACTTC.

The V and J genes are TRBV5-8 and TRBJ2-5; 13 positions match TRBD2. CDR3 length: 18 residues. CDR1 and CDR2 from the germline V gene are SGHTS and YDEGEE. V lost 4 bases to trimming and J lost 9 bases; unmatched junction nucleotides: 18. The CDR3 DNA sequence: TGTGCCAGCAGCCCCGACAGACAACTAGCGGGAGGGTACGTGGCCCAGTACTTC. This codes for CASSPDRQLAGGYVAQYF.

The chain carries TRBV27 and TRBJ1-6; D gene unclear. Deletions cut 2 bases from V and 11 bases from J, with 16 bases between. This CDR3 has 15 amino acids. Germline V gene lookup returns CDR1 MNHEY and CDR2 SMNVEV (reference sequence). DNA for the CDR3: TGTGCCAGCAGTTTAACGCAAGGTGGGAGAACACCCCTCCACTTT. It yields the protein CASSLTQGGRTPLHF.

The chain uses TRBV12-3 or TRBV12-4 and TRBJ2-7; D gene ambiguous. Trimming removed 2 bases at V and 7 bases at J, with 12 bases between. This CDR3 region has 13 residues. CDR3 nucleotides: TGTGCCAGCAGTTTACGGTTACGTGAGGAGCAGTACTTC. Translating it yields CASSLRLREEQYF.

This chain links TRBV19 with TRBJ2-1; possibly TRBD2 for D (6 bases). The CDR3 has 15 amino acids. Trimming took 3 bases from V and 9 from J, leaving 18 bases between them. Looked up from germline, CDR1 is LNHDA and CDR2 is SQIVND (reference sequence). CDR3 DNA sequence: TGTGCCAGTAGTATTTCCCATGGACTAACTAGTGAGCAGTTCTTC. Residues: CASSISHGLTSEQFF.

The J gene is TRBJ2-1, the V gene TRBV6-2 or TRBV6-3; perhaps D is TRBD1 or TRBD2 (5 bases each). V dropped 0 bases and J dropped 0 bases, with 9 bases sitting between them. The CDR3 is 16 residues long. Germline loops: CDR1 MNHEY, CDR2 SVGEGT. The CDR3 spells CASSYSTGTSYNEQFF. The CDR3 bases are TGTGCCAGCAGTTACTCGACCGGGACCTCCTACAATGAGCAGTTCTTC.

This chain uses TRBV11-3 with TRBJ2-5; tentatively, D is TRBD1 (6 bases). The CDR3 totals 13 residues. Germline lookup yields CDR1 SGHNT and CDR2 YENEEA. Trimming took 1 base from V and 4 from J, leaving 7 bases between them. For the CDR3, the DNA is TGTGCCAGCAGCTTAGTAGGGGGAGAGACCCAGTACTTC. Amino acid sequence: CASSLVGGETQYF.

V usage is TRBV11-3 and J usage is TRBJ1-1; D unclear. This CDR3 is 12 amino acids long. V was cut by 6 bases and J by 3 bases, with 8 bases left in between. Germline CDR1 SGHNT, CDR2 YENEEA. CDR3 DNA sequence: TGTGCCAGCAGTATGAAGGACACTGAAGCTTTCTTT. This codes for CASSMKDTEAFF. The variable domain in full, with the rest retrieved from reference TRBV11-3 and TRBJ1-1, is EAGVVQSPRYKIIEKKQPVAFWCNPISGHNTLYWYLQNLGQGPELLIRYENEEAVDDSQLPKDRFSAERLKGVDSTLKIQPAELGDSAVYLCASSMKDTEAFFGQGTRLTVV.

This clone was recorded a few times. This sequence joins TRBV5-1 and TRBJ2-7; 10 nucleotides align to TRBD1. The CDR3 has 14 residues. The V segment lost 0 bases and the J segment 4 bases; nucleotides outside the gene matches: 1. Germline CDR1 is SGHRS and CDR2 is YFSETQ. The CDR3 DNA reads as TGCGCCAGCAGCTTGGGACAGGGGGCTTACGAGCAGTACTTC. It encodes CASSLGQGAYEQYF.

The chain uses TRBV5-4 and TRBJ2-3; 8 positions agree with TRBD2. The V segment lost 5 bases and the J segment 3 bases; nucleotides outside the gene matches: 11. The CDR3 covers 16 residues. The germline V gene encodes CDR1 SGHNT and CDR2 YYREEE (reference sequence). The CDR3 loop is CASSPLSGRRTDTQYF. The DNA for the CDR3 is TGTGCCAGCAGTCCTTTGAGCGGGAGACGAACAGATACGCAGTATTTT.

This clone was seen only once. The chain couples TRBV3-1 (or the pseudogene TRBV3-2) to TRBJ2-1, with D maybe TRBD2 (5 bases). V lost 0 bases and J 2 bases, leaving 8 bases between the germline ends. CDR1 is LGHDT, CDR2 YNNKEL, per germline (reference sequence). This CDR3 has 15 amino acids. The CDR3 DNA sequence: TGTGCCAGCAGCCAAGATCGGGGTACCTACAATGAGCAGTTCTTC. Its protein is CASSQDRGTYNEQFF.

This chain links TRBV27 with TRBJ2-2; no definite D call. V lost 7 bases and J lost 8, with 14 bases in between. CDR1 is MNHEY and CDR2 is SMNVEV in the germline V gene (reference sequence). This CDR3 is 13 amino acids long. CDR3 sequence reads: CASMFGQYGELFF. The CDR3 region has the DNA TGTGCCAGCATGTTCGGCCAGTATGGGGAGCTGTTTTTT.

The chain employs TRBV27 and TRBJ2-1; no firm D call. The CDR3 runs 13 residues. Germline CDR1 is MNHEY and CDR2 is SMNVEV (reference sequence). Between the trimmed V and J ends, which lost 0 bases and 2 bases, there was a span of 2 bases. The chain's CDR3 is CASSLSAYNEQFF. The CDR3, as DNA: TGTGCCAGCAGTTTATCTGCCTACAATGAGCAGTTCTTC.

V usage is TRBV11-3 and J usage is TRBJ2-3, with D hard to call. The germline V gene encodes CDR1 SGHNT and CDR2 YENEEA. The CDR3 covers 19 residues. V was cut by 2 bases and J by 2 bases, with 23 bases left in between. CDR3 loop: CASSLFRRSPSTPTDTQYF. Written as DNA, the CDR3 is TGTGCCAGCAGCTTATTTCGTAGGTCTCCCTCAACCCCCACAGATACGCAGTATTTT.

This chain links TRBV2 with TRBJ2-6, with a possible D match to TRBD1 (5 bases). V lost 11 bases, J lost 3 bases, and 11 bases lay in between. There are 13 residues in the CDR3. The germline V gene encodes CDR1 SNHLY and CDR2 FYNNEI. The CDR3 DNA follows: TGTGCCGCCAGGGTGTATGGGGCCAACGTCCTGACTTTC. This codes for CAARVYGANVLTF.

V gene TRBV5-1 combines with J gene TRBJ2-5; 10 nucleotides line up with TRBD2. Germline V gene data show CDR1 as SGHRS and CDR2 as YFSETQ. CDR3 length equals 18 residues. Germline trimming cut 4 bases from V and 4 bases from J; bases unmatched to any gene: 16. CDR3 amino acids: CASSDRAGGILGRETQYF. The CDR3 DNA reads TGCGCCAGCAGCGACCGAGCGGGGGGGATCCTAGGTCGAGAGACCCAGTACTTC. The full variable domain, completed using reference TRBV5-1 and TRBJ2-5, is KAGVTQTPRYLIKTRGQQVTLSCSPISGHRSVSWYQQTPGQGLQFLFEYFSETQRNKGNFPGRFSGRQFSNSRSEMNVSTLELGDSALYLCASSDRAGGILGRETQYFGPGTRLLVL.

CDR3 in DNA: TGTGCCAGCACCGCCCCGGGGACGGTACCTTTTACCATGAACACTGAAGCTTTCTTT. Translation gives CASTAPGTVPFTMNTEAFF. V is TRBV13 and J is TRBJ1-1; D perhaps matches TRBD1 (5 bases). Looked up from germline, CDR1 is PRHDT and CDR2 is FYEKMQ (reference sequence). CDR3 length equals 19 residues. V was trimmed by 7 bases and J by 0 bases, leaving 27 bases between them.

The chain employs TRBV19 and TRBJ1-3; D uncertain. Per germline, CDR1 LNHDA and CDR2 SQIVND (reference sequence). The ends were cut back, 7 bases at V and 0 bases at J, with 7 bases in the middle. This CDR3 region has 13 residues. The CDR3 protein is CASIRNSGNTIYF. The CDR3 nucleotides read TGTGCCAGTATACGGAACTCTGGAAACACCATATATTTT.

This rearrangement joins TRBV24-1 to TRBJ2-1; D might be TRBD1 or TRBD2, each matching 5 bases. V lost 3 bases to trimming and J lost 8 bases, with 16 bases between them. There are 15 residues in the CDR3. Germline CDR1 is KGHDR and CDR2 is SFDVKD. CDR3 DNA: TGTGCCACCAGTGATCCCGCTAGGGGAGTCGATGAGCAGTTCTTC. Protein sequence: CATSDPARGVDEQFF.

The CDR3 sequence: CASSFQKAAGLLKNIQYF. For the CDR3, the DNA is TGTGCCAGCAGCTTTCAAAAGGCTGCGGGCCTCCTTAAAAACATTCAGTACTTC. J is TRBJ2-4 and V is TRBV5-8, with D tentatively TRBD2 (5 bases). The germline V gene encodes CDR1 SGHTS and CDR2 YDEGEE. The CDR3 is made up of 18 amino acids. Trimming took 2 bases from V and 4 from J, leaving 22 bases between them.

The V gene is TRBV12-3 or TRBV12-4, the J gene TRBJ2-5; D unresolved. This CDR3 is built from 11 residues. The V end lost 1 base, the J end lost 4 bases, and 1 base lay between the germline ends. CDR3 protein: CASSLGETQYF. CDR3 in DNA: TGTGCCAGCAGTTTAGGAGAGACCCAGTACTTC.

The genes are TRBV3-1 (or the pseudogene TRBV3-2) and TRBJ2-1, with D hard to call. Trimming left V 3 bases short and J 0 bases short, with 15 bases between. CDR3 length: 17 amino acids. Germline values: CDR1 LGHDT, CDR2 YNNKEL (reference sequence). The CDR3, as DNA: TGTGCCAGCAGCCACACATCCCTAGTCGGCTCCTACAATGAGCAGTTCTTC. It specifies CASSHTSLVGSYNEQFF.

This rearrangement joins TRBV24-1 to TRBJ2-2; 10 nucleotides match TRBD2. The germline CDR1 and CDR2 sequences are KGHDR and SFDVKD. The CDR3 has 17 residues. After removal of 5 bases from V and 0 bases from J, the junction contained 5 bases not matched to a gene. This CDR3 is CATSAVAGGPNTGELFF. As DNA, the CDR3 is TGTGCCACCAGTGCCGTAGCGGGGGGTCCGAACACCGGGGAGCTGTTTTTT.

The chain links TRBV6-6 to TRBJ1-2; maybe TRBD1 (6 bases). Trimming stripped 1 base from V and 6 bases from J, with 12 bases between. Looked up from germline, CDR1 is MNHNY and CDR2 is SVGAGI (reference sequence). This CDR3 contains 14 residues. The CDR3 region is CASSYLAGADGYTF. CDR3 DNA: TGTGCCAGCAGTTACTTGGCAGGGGCGGATGGCTACACCTTC.

The J gene is TRBJ1-6, the V gene TRBV19, with 7 bases fitting TRBD1. V trimming: 6 bases; J trimming: 5 bases; junction bases outside the gene matches: 7. Germline CDR1 is LNHDA and CDR2 is SQIVND (reference sequence). This CDR3 has 15 amino acids. The chain's CDR3 is CASRRQGSDNSPLHF. Written as DNA, the CDR3 is TGTGCCAGTAGGAGACAGGGATCCGATAATTCACCCCTCCACTTT.